Each of the 23 T cell receptor beta chains below was sequenced from the same sample in a study of T-cell reconstitution after alpha-beta-depleted transplantation in children (dated by TCRdb to the mid-2010s). Read against the paper, the sample's treatment or condition label means: allogeneic hematopoietic cell transplantation with graft depleted of TCRalphabeta T cells and CD19 B cells. Receptor amplification or capture employed PCR. The sequencing machine was an Illumina HiSeq 2500. TCR library preparation used molecular barcoding, with unique molecular identifiers applied to normalize quantification of the TCRbeta repertoire. The public reads were run again by TCRdb, first through fastp at Q25 and then through MiXCR, and only productive beta chains were kept. Each entry merges the rows of one CDR3 protein and shows their most common DNA and genes. This sample has about 540,000 distinct CDR3 sequences in its table, and roughly 30% of those were observed once. The ten largest clones represent about 35% of the sample.

Sequenced here: PBMCs, sampled before TCRalphabeta/CD19-depleted stem cell transplant. Receptors originate from a boy less than two years old with Wiskott-Aldrich syndrome, due to receive a stem cell transplant.

In this sample, this clonotype turned up a few times. The chain has TRBV5-1 and TRBJ2-2, with unresolved D. Between the trimmed V and J ends, which lost 7 bases and 0 bases, there was a span of 10 bases. CDR3 length equals 14 residues. Germline loops: CDR1 SGHRS, CDR2 YFSETQ. The CDR3 bases are TGCGCCAGCTCCATAGTCGCGAACACCGGGGAGCTGTTTTTT. It codes for CASSIVANTGELFF.

This clonotype occurred a few times. J is TRBJ2-1 and V is TRBV7-3, with a weak D call TRBD1 (6 bases). The CDR3 has 15 amino acids. Trimming cost V 1 base and J 7 bases, with 14 bases left between them. CDR1 SGHTA and CDR2 FQGTGA come from the germline V gene. The DNA of the CDR3 is TGTGCCAGCAGCTTAATTTCAGGGGTGTGGAATGAGCAGTTCTTC. Protein sequence: CASSLISGVWNEQFF.

This clonotype was picked up a small number of times. The chain has TRBV10-3 and TRBJ2-2; D tentatively reads TRBD1 or TRBD2 (6 bases each). Germline V gives CDR1 ENHRY, CDR2 SYGVKD. This CDR3 has 18 residues. Trimming pared 3 bases from V and 2 bases from J, leaving 19 bases between. The DNA for the CDR3 is TGTGCCATCAGTGACCAAGGAGGGTGGACAGACAACACCGGGGAGCTGTTTTTT. Translation: CAISDQGGWTDNTGELFF.

This clonotype was seen a handful of times. The rearrangement joins TRBV6-2 or TRBV6-3 to TRBJ2-7, with D maybe TRBD1 (6 bases). CDR1 is MNHEY and CDR2 is SVGEGT in the germline V gene. The CDR3 extends over 15 amino acids. V was cut by 4 bases and J by 5 bases, with 18 bases left in between. In nucleotides, the CDR3 is TGTGCCAGCAGTTCCCGGCGACAGGTATCCGACGAGCAGTACTTC. It translates to CASSSRRQVSDEQYF.

The table lists this clonotype with a few counts. This sequence joins TRBV10-3 and TRBJ2-2, with 12 nucleotides matching TRBD1. There are 15 residues in the CDR3. The germline CDR1 and CDR2 sequences are ENHRY and SYGVKD. J was trimmed by 6 bases and V by 4 bases; bases with no gene match: 3. The CDR3 region is CAISGRDRGPGELFF. The CDR3 DNA follows: TGTGCCATCAGTGGCCGGGACAGGGGGCCCGGGGAGCTGTTTTTT.

This clonotype was seen just once. The CDR3 DNA follows: TGCGCCACAGGGTGGGAGACCCAGTACTTC. Protein product: CATGWETQYF. The gene calls are TRBV10-2 and TRBJ2-5; maybe TRBD1 (5 bases). The V gene lost 10 bases and the J gene lost 5 bases, with 8 bases spanning the gap. The CDR3 has 10 amino acids. Germline assignment: CDR1 WSHSY and CDR2 SAAADI.

The V and J genes are TRBV12-3 or TRBV12-4 and TRBJ1-5; the D gene is possibly TRBD1 (6 bases). The CDR3 contains 18 residues. The V end lost 5 bases, the J end lost 2 bases, and 22 bases lay between the germline ends. CDR3 sequence reads: CASSHRLPRGAGNQPQHF. CDR3 nucleotide sequence: TGTGCCAGCAGTCACCGACTTCCCAGGGGCGCGGGCAATCAGCCCCAGCATTTT.

J is TRBJ2-1 and V is TRBV4-1; weak D call: TRBD1 (6 bases). Germline lookup yields CDR1 MGHRA and CDR2 YSYEKL. This CDR3 has 14 residues. V lost 0 bases to trimming and J lost 15 bases, with 18 bases between them. The CDR3 reads CASSQDPQGMVRFF. The CDR3, as DNA: TGCGCCAGCAGCCAAGACCCACAGGGAATGGTCCGGTTCTTC.

The CDR3 sequence: CASSQGPGQGAVWTGELFF. The CDR3 DNA is TGCGCCAGCAGCCAGGGACCGGGACAGGGGGCTGTTTGGACCGGGGAGCTGTTTTTT. This sequence joins TRBV4-1 and TRBJ2-2, with 12 bases fitting TRBD1. Germline lookup yields CDR1 MGHRA and CDR2 YSYEKL. V shed 3 bases, J shed 5 bases, and the junction held 13 bases outside the gene matches. The CDR3 covers 19 residues.

This clonotype was seen a handful of times. One end of the junction is discordant with germline, which a read error may explain. The rearrangement joins TRBV5-1 to TRBJ2-2; TRBD2 matches at 8 bases. Germline CDR1 is SGHRS and CDR2 is YFSETQ. The CDR3 is made up of 17 amino acids. CDR3 coding DNA: TGCGCCACCAGCTCAGAGCTTCCACTAGCGGCAACCGGGGAGCTGTTTTTT. Its protein is CATSSELPLAATGELFF.

This clonotype appeared a few times. V usage is TRBV5-1 and J usage is TRBJ2-7; 7 nucleotides line up with TRBD1. This CDR3 region has 14 residues. With 3 bases clipped from V and 1 base from J, the junction kept 4 bases outside the gene matches. CDR1 is SGHRS and CDR2 is YFSETQ in the germline V gene. The CDR3 DNA is TGCGCCAGCAGCTGGGACAGCTCATCCTACGAGCAGTACTTC. Translated, it gives CASSWDSSSYEQYF.

The gene calls are TRBV12-3 or TRBV12-4 and TRBJ2-4; TRBD2 is a possible D gene (5 bases). There are 14 residues in the CDR3. V lost 8 bases and J lost 0, with 11 bases in between. DNA for the CDR3: TGTGCCAGCGGATCGGGGATAGCCAAAAACATTCAGTACTTC. It specifies CASGSGIAKNIQYF.

This clonotype has more than one count but fewer than ten. This chain joins TRBV5-1 and TRBJ2-5; TRBD1 might be the D (6 bases). Per germline, CDR1 SGHRS and CDR2 YFSETQ. V lost 3 bases to trimming and J lost 1 base, with 13 bases between them. The CDR3 totals 15 residues. Written as DNA, the CDR3 is TGCGCCAGCAGCTACGGGGCAGGGGCCCAAGAGACCCAGTACTTC. Amino acid sequence: CASSYGAGAQETQYF.

CDR3 coding DNA: TGCAGCGCCGGGGGTGTTGGACTAGCGGGAGGGGTGCAGTTCTTC. Encoded protein: CSAGGVGLAGGVQFF. The chain uses TRBV29-1 and TRBJ2-1, with 15 bases identical to TRBD2. Per germline, CDR1 SQVTM and CDR2 ANQGSEA. CDR3 length equals 15 residues. J gave up 12 bases and V 7 bases, and 13 bases lay outside the gene matches.

The chain is built from TRBV5-1 and TRBJ1-1; possible D gene TRBD1, 5 bases. CDR3 length: 15 amino acids. The germline CDR1 and CDR2 sequences are SGHRS and YFSETQ. Between the trimmed V and J ends, which lost 0 bases and 6 bases, there was a span of 15 bases. The CDR3, as DNA: TGCGCCAGCAGCTTGGCCGCACAGGTTCGTTCTGAAGCTTTCTTT. This encodes CASSLAAQVRSEAFF.

The sample holds a few counts of this clonotype. The V call is TRBV3-1, the J call TRBJ2-1, with 8 bases identical to TRBD1. The germline gives CDR1 LGHDT, CDR2 YNNKEL (reference sequence). J lost 10 bases, V lost 2 bases, and 4 bases had no gene match. The CDR3 consists of 13 residues. CDR3 region: CASSQTDRGEQFF. CDR3 nucleotide sequence: TGTGCCAGCAGCCAAACCGACAGGGGAGAGCAGTTCTTC.

The chain has TRBV12-3 or TRBV12-4 and TRBJ2-7; D may be TRBD1 or TRBD2 (5 bases each). V was shortened by 6 bases and J by 5 bases, with 17 bases between the two germline ends. CDR3 length equals 14 residues. The CDR3 DNA sequence: TGTGCCAGCAGCTACGGGACCGAGGTGCACGAGCAGTACTTC. Protein: CASSYGTEVHEQYF.

This chain links TRBV12-3 or TRBV12-4 with TRBJ2-1; either TRBD1 or TRBD2 may fit D (6 bases each). This CDR3 is 13 amino acids long. V lost 0 bases, J lost 16 bases, and 16 bases lay in between. The CDR3 loop is CASSLAGGGRGFF. CDR3 DNA: TGTGCCAGCAGTTTAGCGGGGGGCGGAAGAGGATTCTTC.

The sample holds a few counts of this clonotype. The chain has TRBV29-1 and TRBJ2-2, with D perhaps TRBD1 (6 bases). The CDR3 length is 12 residues. V lost 5 bases to trimming and J lost 7 bases, with 11 bases between them. Germline V lookup: CDR1 SQVTM, CDR2 ANQGSEA. CDR3 loop: CSVRGGSGELFF. The CDR3 bases are TGCAGCGTTAGAGGGGGAAGCGGGGAGCTGTTTTTT.

The V call is TRBV10-3, the J call TRBJ2-1, with 11 bases identical to TRBD2. The CDR3 has 17 amino acids. J was trimmed by 0 bases and V by 2 bases; bases with no gene match: 3. Germline lookup yields CDR1 ENHRY and CDR2 SYGVKD. CDR3: CAISEGLAGSSYNEQFF. CDR3 DNA: TGTGCCATCAGTGAGGGACTAGCGGGTAGCTCCTACAATGAGCAGTTCTTC.

The DNA for the CDR3 is TGCGCCAGCAGTAGACTCGGGACTAGCGGGTTGGCGGAGCTGTTTTTT. The encoded protein is CASSRLGTSGLAELFF. J is TRBJ2-2 and V is TRBV5-1, with 12 positions matching TRBD2. The length of the CDR3 is 16 residues. Germline V gene data show CDR1 as SGHRS and CDR2 as YFSETQ. Unmatched junction bases numbered 12, after V lost 5 bases and J lost 10 bases.

J is TRBJ2-1 and V is TRBV5-1; no clear D gene. CDR3 length: 14 amino acids. V was shortened by 1 base and J by 4 bases, with 9 bases between the two germline ends. Germline V gene lookup returns CDR1 SGHRS and CDR2 YFSETQ. The CDR3 coding sequence is TGCGCCAGCAGCTTGTATCCCGGATACAATGAGCAGTTCTTC. It encodes CASSLYPGYNEQFF.

This sequence joins TRBV19 and TRBJ1-1; D ambiguous. The CDR3 spans 13 residues. CDR1 and CDR2 from the germline V gene are LNHDA and SQIVND (reference sequence). V was clipped by 4 bases and J by 7 bases, with 13 bases between them. The chain's CDR3 is CASSRSDGFEAFF. In DNA, the CDR3 is TGTGCCAGTAGTAGATCCGATGGCTTTGAAGCTTTCTTT.